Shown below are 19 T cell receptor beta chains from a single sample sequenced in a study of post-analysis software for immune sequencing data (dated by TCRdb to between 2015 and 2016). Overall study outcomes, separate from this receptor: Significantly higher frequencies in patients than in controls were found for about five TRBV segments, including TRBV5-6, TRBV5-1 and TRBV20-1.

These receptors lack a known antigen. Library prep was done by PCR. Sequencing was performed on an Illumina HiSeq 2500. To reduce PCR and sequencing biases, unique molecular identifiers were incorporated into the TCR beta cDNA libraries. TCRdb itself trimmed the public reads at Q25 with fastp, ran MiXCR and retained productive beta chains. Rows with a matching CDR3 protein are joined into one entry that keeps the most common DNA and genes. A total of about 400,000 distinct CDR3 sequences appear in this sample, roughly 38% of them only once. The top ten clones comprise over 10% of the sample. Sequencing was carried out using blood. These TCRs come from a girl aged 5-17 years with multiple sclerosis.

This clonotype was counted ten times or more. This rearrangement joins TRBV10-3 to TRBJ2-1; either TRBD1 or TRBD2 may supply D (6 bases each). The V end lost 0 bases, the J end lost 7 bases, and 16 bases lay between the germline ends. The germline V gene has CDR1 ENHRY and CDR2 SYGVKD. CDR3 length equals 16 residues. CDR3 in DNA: TGTGCCATCAGTGAGTCCGGGGGCGATGGTAAGAATGAGCAGTTCTTC. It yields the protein CAISESGGDGKNEQFF.

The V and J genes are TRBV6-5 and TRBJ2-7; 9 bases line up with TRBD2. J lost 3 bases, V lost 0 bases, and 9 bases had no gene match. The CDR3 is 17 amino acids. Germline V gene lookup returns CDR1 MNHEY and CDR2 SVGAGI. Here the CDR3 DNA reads TGTGCCAGCAGTTACTCGATTCCGGGACTAGCTTACTACGAGCAGTACTTC. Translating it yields CASSYSIPGLAYYEQYF.

CDR3 amino acids: CASSSGWGEETQYF. The CDR3, as DNA: TGTGCCAGCAGCTCCGGTTGGGGGGAAGAGACCCAGTACTTC. The chain recombines TRBV7-9 with TRBJ2-5; the D gene is possibly TRBD2 (6 bases). The V gene's germline CDR1 is SEHNR and CDR2 FQNEAQ (reference sequence). Trimming removed 4 bases from V and 3 bases from J, with 12 bases in between. CDR3 size: 14 residues.

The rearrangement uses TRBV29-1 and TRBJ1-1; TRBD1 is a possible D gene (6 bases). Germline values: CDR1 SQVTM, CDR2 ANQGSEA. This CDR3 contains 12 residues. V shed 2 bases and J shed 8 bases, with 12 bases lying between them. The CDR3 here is CSVEKTGIEAFF. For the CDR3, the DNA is TGCAGCGTTGAAAAGACAGGCATAGAAGCTTTCTTT. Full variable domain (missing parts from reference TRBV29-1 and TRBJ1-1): SAVISQKPSRDICQRGTSLTIQCQVDSQVTMMFWYRQQPGQSLTLIATANQGSEATYESGFVIDKFPISRPNLTFSTLTVSNMSPEDSSIYLCSVEKTGIEAFFGQGTRLTVV.

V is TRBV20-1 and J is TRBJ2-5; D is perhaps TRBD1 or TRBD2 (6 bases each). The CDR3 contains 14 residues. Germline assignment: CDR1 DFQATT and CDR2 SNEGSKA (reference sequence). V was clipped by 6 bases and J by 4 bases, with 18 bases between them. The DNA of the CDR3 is TGCAGTGCCGAATCGGTCGGGGGCGGAGAGACCCAGTACTTC. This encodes CSAESVGGGETQYF.

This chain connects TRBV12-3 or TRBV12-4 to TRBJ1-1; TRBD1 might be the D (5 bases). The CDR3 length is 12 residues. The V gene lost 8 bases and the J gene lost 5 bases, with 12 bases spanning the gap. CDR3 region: CASPLGRTEAFF. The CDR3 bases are TGTGCCAGCCCGCTGGGGCGGACTGAAGCTTTCTTT.

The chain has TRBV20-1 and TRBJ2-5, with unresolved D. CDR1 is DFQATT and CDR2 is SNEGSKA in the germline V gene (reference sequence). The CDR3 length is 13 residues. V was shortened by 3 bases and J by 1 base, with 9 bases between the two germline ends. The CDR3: CSARRSGQETQYF. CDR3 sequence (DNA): TGCAGTGCTAGGCGGTCAGGCCAAGAGACCCAGTACTTC.

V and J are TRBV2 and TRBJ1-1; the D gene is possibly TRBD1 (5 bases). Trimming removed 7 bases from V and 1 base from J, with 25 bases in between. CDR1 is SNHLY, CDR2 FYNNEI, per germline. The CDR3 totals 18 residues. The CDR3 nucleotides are TGTGCCAGCACTGGCGGATGGGGGATAGACCCCTCGAACACTGAAGCTTTCTTT. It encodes CASTGGWGIDPSNTEAFF.

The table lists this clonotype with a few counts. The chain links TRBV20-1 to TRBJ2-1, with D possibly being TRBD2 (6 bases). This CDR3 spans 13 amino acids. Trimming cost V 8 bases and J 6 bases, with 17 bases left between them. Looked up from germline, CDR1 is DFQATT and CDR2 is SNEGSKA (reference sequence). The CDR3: CSPRGNRPNEQFF. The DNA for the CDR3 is TGCAGTCCCCGCGGGAACCGGCCCAATGAGCAGTTCTTC.

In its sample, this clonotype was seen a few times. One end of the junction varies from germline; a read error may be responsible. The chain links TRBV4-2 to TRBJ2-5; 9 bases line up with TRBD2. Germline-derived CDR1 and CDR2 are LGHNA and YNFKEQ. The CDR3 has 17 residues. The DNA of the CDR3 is TGTGACAGCAGCCAAGGGGTAGCGGGGGCTAAGGGGGGCTCCCAGTACTTC. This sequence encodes CDSSQGVAGAKGGSQYF.

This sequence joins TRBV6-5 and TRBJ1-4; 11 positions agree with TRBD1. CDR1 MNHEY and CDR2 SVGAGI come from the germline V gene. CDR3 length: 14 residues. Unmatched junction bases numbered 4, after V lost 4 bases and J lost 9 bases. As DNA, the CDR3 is TGTGCCAGCAGTTCGGACAGGGGGCTACAAAAACTGTTTTTT. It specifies CASSSDRGLQKLFF.

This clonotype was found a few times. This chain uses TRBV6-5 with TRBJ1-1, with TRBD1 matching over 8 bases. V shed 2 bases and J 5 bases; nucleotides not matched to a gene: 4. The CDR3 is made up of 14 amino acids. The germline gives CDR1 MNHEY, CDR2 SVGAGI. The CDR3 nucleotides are TGTGCCAGCAGTTACCTTACAGGGGGAACTGAAGCTTTCTTT. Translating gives CASSYLTGGTEAFF.

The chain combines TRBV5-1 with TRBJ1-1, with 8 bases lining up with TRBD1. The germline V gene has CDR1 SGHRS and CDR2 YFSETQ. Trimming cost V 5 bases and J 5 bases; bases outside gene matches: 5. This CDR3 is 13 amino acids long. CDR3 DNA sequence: TGCGCCAGCAGAACAGGGGGACGGACTGAAGCTTTCTTT. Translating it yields CASRTGGRTEAFF.

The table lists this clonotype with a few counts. The CDR3: CASSSSGSETQYF. The CDR3 DNA reads as TGTGCCAGCAGTTCATCAGGGTCAGAGACCCAGTACTTC. The V and J genes are TRBV12-3 or TRBV12-4 and TRBJ2-5, with D possibly matching TRBD1 (5 bases). The V gene lost 4 bases and the J gene lost 4 bases, with 10 bases spanning the gap. The CDR3 loop spans 13 amino acids.

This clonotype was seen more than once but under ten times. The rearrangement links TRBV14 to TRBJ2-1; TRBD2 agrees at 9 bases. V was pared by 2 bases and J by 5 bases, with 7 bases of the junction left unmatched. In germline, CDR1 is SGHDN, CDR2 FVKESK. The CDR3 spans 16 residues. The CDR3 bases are TGTGCCAGCAGCCAACAGGGACTAGCCGTTGACAATGAGCAGTTCTTC. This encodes CASSQQGLAVDNEQFF.

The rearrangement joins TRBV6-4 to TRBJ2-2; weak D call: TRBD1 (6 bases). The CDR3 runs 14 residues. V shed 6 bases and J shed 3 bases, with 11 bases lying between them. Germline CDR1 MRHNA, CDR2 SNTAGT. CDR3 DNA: TGTGCCAGCAGGACGGACAGTTACACCGGGGAGCTGTTTTTT. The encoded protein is CASRTDSYTGELFF.

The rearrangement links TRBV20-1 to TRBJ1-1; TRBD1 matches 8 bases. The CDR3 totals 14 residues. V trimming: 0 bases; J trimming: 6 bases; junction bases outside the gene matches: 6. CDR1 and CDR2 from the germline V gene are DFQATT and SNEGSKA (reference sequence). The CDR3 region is CSAREQTGVPEAFF. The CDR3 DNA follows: TGCAGTGCTAGAGAGCAGACAGGGGTGCCTGAAGCTTTCTTT.

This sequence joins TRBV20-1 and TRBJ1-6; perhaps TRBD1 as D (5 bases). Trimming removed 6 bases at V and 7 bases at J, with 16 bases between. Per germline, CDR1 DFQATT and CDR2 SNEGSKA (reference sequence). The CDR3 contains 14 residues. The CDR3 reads CSADEGTVNSPLHF. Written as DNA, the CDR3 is TGCAGTGCGGACGAAGGGACGGTAAATTCACCCCTCCACTTT.

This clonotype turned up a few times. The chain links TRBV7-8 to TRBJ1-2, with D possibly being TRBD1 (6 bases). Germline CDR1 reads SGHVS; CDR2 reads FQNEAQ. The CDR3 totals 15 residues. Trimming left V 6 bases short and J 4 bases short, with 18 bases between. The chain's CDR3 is CASSLGQSSPYGYTF. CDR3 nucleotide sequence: TGTGCCAGCAGTCTAGGACAGTCCTCGCCCTATGGCTACACCTTC.